The clone carrying this T cell receptor beta chain was observed a handful of times. Its cognate antigen is unknown. The source of the sample is a study of T cells in Graves' hyperthyroidism and ophthalmopathy. General study points: Patients with ophthalmopathy were separated from those with stable hyperthyroidism by a 13 V-J model. Median prediction lead before ophthalmopathy onset was around 6.9 months with the model.

Patients aged 18 to 65 with hyperthyroidism were newly diagnosed, with duration under 2 months. Amplification of TCR beta CDR3 regions was performed using RNA transcripts as template. The HTBI set primed first-round TCR CDR3 RT-PCR. TCRdb re-called the multiplex PCR reads through MiXCR, storing one row per CDR3 protein. The profile shows 540,000 or so distinct CDR3 sequences, around 16% of them singletons. The sequenced sample was blood. The receptor was derived from a woman in her twenties or thirties with Graves' hyperthyroidism.

The CDR3 protein is CSVEVSNTEAFF. CDR3 coding DNA: TGCAGCGTTGAAGTTTCGAACACTGAAGCTTTCTTT. This chain links TRBV29-1 with TRBJ1-1; no clear D. Germline assignment: CDR1 SQVTM and CDR2 ANQGSEA. The CDR3 spans 12 residues. V was cut by 1 base and J by 1 base, with 4 bases left in between.